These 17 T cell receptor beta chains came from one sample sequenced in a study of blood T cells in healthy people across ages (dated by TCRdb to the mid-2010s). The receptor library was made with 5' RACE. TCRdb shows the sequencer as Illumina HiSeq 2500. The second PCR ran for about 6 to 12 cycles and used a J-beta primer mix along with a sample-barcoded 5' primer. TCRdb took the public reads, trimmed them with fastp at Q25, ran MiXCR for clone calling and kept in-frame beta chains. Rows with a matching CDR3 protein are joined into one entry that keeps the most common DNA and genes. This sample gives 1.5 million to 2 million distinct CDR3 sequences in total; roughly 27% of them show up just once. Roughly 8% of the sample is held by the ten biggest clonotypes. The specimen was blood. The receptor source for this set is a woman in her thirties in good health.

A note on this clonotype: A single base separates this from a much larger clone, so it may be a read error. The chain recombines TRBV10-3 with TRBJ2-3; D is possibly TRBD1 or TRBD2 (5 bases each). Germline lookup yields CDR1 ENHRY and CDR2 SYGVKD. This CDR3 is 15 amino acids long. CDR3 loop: CAMGEGLSLTDAQYF. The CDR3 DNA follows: TGTGCCATGGGCGAAGGACTCTCCTTGACAGATGCGCAGTATTTT.

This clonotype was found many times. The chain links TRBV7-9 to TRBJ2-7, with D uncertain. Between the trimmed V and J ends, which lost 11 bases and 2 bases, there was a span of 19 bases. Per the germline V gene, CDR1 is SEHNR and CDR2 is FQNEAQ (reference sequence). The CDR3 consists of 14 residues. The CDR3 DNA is TGTGCCTCAAACCCTGGGCAGGAAGCCTACGAGCAGTACTTC. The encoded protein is CASNPGQEAYEQYF.

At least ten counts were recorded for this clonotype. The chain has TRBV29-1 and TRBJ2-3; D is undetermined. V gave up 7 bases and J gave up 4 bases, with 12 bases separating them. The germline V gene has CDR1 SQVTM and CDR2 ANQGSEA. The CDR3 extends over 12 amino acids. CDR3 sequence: CSAAAPPDTQYF. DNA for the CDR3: TGCAGCGCCGCGGCGCCCCCAGATACGCAGTATTTT.

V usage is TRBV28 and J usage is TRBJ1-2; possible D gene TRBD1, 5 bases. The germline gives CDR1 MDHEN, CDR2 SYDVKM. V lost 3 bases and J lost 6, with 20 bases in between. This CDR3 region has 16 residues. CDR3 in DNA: TGTGCCAGCAGTTTTGCGGCAGCCTCTTGGGGGGATGGCTACACCTTC. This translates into CASSFAAASWGDGYTF.

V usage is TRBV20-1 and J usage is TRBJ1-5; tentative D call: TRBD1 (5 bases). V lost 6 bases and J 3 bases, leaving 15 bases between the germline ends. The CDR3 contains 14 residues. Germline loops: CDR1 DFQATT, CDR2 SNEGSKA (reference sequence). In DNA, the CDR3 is TGCAGTGCGGCCGGGACGTACGTCAATCAGCCCCAGCATTTT. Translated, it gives CSAAGTYVNQPQHF.

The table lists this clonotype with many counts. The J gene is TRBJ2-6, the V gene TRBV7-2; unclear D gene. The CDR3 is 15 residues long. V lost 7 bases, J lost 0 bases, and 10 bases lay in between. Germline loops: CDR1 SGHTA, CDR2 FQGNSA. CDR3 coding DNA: TGTGCCAGCATGCGACTGGGCTCTGGGGCCAACGTCCTGACTTTC. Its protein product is CASMRLGSGANVLTF.

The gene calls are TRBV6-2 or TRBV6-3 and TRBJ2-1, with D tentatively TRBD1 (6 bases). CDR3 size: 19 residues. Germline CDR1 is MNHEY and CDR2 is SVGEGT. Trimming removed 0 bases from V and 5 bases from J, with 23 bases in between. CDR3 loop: CASSYSDTHRVAYDNEQFF. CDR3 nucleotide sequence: TGTGCCAGCAGTTACTCGGACACCCACAGGGTTGCTTATGACAATGAGCAGTTCTTC.

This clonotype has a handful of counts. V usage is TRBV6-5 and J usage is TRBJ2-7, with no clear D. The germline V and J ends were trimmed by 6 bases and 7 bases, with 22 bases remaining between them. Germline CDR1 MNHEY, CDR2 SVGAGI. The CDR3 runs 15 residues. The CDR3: CASRARLNVDNEQYF. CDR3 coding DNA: TGTGCCAGCAGGGCTAGGCTAAATGTTGACAATGAGCAGTACTTC.

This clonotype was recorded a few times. CDR3: CSAAPEYTDTQYF. In DNA, the CDR3 is TGCAGTGCCGCCCCGGAATACACAGATACGCAGTATTTT. This chain joins TRBV20-1 and TRBJ2-3; D uncertain. V gave up 6 bases and J gave up 2 bases, with 12 bases separating them. Germline V lookup: CDR1 DFQATT, CDR2 SNEGSKA (reference sequence). The CDR3 consists of 13 residues.

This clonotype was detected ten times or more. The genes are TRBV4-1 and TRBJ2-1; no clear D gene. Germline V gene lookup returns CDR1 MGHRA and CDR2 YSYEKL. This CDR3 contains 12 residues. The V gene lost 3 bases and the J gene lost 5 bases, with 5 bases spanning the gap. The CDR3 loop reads CASSHRDNEQFF. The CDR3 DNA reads TGCGCCAGCAGCCATAGAGACAATGAGCAGTTCTTC.

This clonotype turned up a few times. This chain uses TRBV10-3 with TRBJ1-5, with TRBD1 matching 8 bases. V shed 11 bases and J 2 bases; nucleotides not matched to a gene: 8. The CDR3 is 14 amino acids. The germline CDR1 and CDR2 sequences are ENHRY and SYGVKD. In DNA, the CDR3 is TGTGCCGTCTCAGGGGGCGCGGGCAATCAGCCCCAGCATTTT. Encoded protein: CAVSGGAGNQPQHF.

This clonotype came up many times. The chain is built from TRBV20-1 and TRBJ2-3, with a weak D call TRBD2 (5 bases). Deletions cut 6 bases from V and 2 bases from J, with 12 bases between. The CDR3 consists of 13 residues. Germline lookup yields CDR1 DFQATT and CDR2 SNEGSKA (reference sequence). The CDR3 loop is CSATPGNTDTQYF. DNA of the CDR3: TGCAGTGCCACCCCGGGAAACACAGATACGCAGTATTTT.

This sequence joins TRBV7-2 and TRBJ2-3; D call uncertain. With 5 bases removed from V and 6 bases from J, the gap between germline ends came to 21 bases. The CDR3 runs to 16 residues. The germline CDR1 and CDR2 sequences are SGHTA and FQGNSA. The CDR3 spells CASSPKISVSADTQYF. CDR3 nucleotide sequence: TGTGCCAGCAGCCCAAAAATCTCTGTGTCGGCTGATACGCAGTATTTT.

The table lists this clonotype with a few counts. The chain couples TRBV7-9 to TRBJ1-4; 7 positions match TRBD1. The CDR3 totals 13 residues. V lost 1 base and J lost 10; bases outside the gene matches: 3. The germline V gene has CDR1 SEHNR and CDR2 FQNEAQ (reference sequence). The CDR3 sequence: CASSLENRGKLFF. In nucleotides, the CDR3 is TGTGCCAGCAGCTTAGAAAACAGGGGAAAACTGTTTTTT. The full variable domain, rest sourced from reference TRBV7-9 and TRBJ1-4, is DTGVSQNPRHKITKRGQNVTFRCDPISEHNRLYWYRQTLGQGPEFLTYFQNEAQLEKSRLLSDRFSAERPKGSFSTLEIQRTEQGDSAMYLCASSLENRGKLFFGSGTQLSVL.

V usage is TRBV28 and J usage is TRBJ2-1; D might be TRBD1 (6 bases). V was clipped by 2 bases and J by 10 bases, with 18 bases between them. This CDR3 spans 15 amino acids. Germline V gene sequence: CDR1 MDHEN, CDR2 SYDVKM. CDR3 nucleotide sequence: TGTGCCAGCAGTTTACGGTCAGGGGACCTTGGGGAGCAGTTCTTC. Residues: CASSLRSGDLGEQFF.

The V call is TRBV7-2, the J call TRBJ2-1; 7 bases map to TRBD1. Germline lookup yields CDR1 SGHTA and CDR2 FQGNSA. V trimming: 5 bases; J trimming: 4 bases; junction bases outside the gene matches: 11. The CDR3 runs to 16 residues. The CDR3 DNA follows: TGTGCCAGCAGCGGCCAGACAGGGATAACTTACAATGAGCAGTTCTTC. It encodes CASSGQTGITYNEQFF.

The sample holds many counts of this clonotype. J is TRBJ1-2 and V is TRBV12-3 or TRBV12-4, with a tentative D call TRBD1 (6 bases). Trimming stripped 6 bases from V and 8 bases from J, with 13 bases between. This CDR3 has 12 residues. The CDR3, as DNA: TGTGCCAGCAGCCAGGGGTTCTGGGGCTACACCTTC. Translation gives CASSQGFWGYTF.